Listed here are 29 T cell receptor beta chains from one sample, sequenced in a study of regulatory T cells in long-lasting Graves disease. Time point described: newly diagnosed GD, antithyroid drugs for less than 3 months. The TCR library was made from RNA extracted from PBMCs. To make TCR beta libraries, researchers used iRepertoire HTBI primers and Arm-PCR of CDR3 regions. One entry per CDR3 protein results from TCRdb running MiXCR on the multiplex PCR reads. Among under 500,000 distinct CDR3 sequences listed, about a sixth were seen once. The data also belong to a second study, concerning T cells in Graves' hyperthyroidism and ophthalmopathy.

The source material was peripheral blood mononuclear cells (PBMCs), sampled at new diagnosis, from a patient treated with antithyroid drugs. Receptors were obtained from a woman aged 25 to 39 with Graves disease.

There are many counts of this clonotype. The V and J genes are TRBV30 and TRBJ2-1; D is undetermined. The CDR3 spans 14 residues. V was clipped by 3 bases and J by 4 bases, with 13 bases between them. Germline lookup yields CDR1 GTSNPN and CDR2 SVGIG (reference sequence). CDR3 sequence: CAWRASPSYNEQFF. In nucleotides, the CDR3 is TGTGCCTGGAGAGCCAGCCCTTCGTACAATGAGCAGTTCTTC.

V and J are TRBV5-4 and TRBJ2-1; maybe TRBD2 (7 bases). Trimming removed 5 bases at V and 5 bases at J, with 17 bases between. CDR1 is SGHNT and CDR2 is YYREEE in the germline V gene (reference sequence). The CDR3 covers 15 residues. The CDR3 DNA reads TGTGCCAGCAGTAGAGGGGGGGACCTAAACAATGAGCAGTTCTTC. It translates to CASSRGGDLNNEQFF.

This clonotype was observed a single time. This chain joins TRBV27 and TRBJ1-2; D not resolved. The CDR3 covers 13 residues. From germline, CDR1 is MNHEY and CDR2 SMNVEV (reference sequence). V gave up 6 bases and J gave up 4 bases, with 12 bases separating them. DNA of the CDR3: TGTGCCAGCAGATCCTTCCCCGCCTATGGCTACACCTTC. The encoded protein is CASRSFPAYGYTF.

The sample holds many counts of this clonotype. The chain joins TRBV7-8 to TRBJ1-5, with D possibly matching TRBD1 (5 bases). Trimming left V 6 bases short and J 3 bases short, with 18 bases between. CDR3 length: 16 amino acids. Germline CDR1 reads SGHVS; CDR2 reads FQNEAQ. The CDR3 here is CASREGYSQPNQPQHF. CDR3 DNA sequence: TGTGCCAGCAGGGAGGGGTACAGCCAGCCCAATCAGCCCCAGCATTTT.

This clonotype was counted only a few times. The rearrangement joins TRBV5-4 to TRBJ2-5, with 11 bases identical to TRBD2. The CDR3 extends over 15 amino acids. Per germline, CDR1 SGHNT and CDR2 YYREEE (reference sequence). The V and J ends lost 5 bases and 3 bases, in that order; junction bases with no gene match: 6. In DNA, the CDR3 is TGTGCCAGCAGTTCAACTAGCGGGAGAAAAGAGACCCAGTACTTC. This gives the protein CASSSTSGRKETQYF.

This clonotype was observed at least ten times. The chain joins TRBV3-1 to TRBJ1-1; D is uncertain. This CDR3 contains 14 residues. Trimming took off 0 bases at V and 1 base at J, with 6 bases between the two ends. Germline loops: CDR1 LGHDT, CDR2 YNNKEL (reference sequence). The CDR3 nucleotides are TGTGCCAGCAGCCAAGATCTGGAGAACACTGAAGCTTTCTTT. Translated: CASSQDLENTEAFF.

There are many counts of this clonotype. The chain links TRBV28 to TRBJ1-4, with TRBD1 identical over 9 bases. Germline values: CDR1 MDHEN, CDR2 SYDVKM. The CDR3 covers 13 residues. With V trimmed by 4 bases and J by 6 bases, 0 bases remained unmatched. In nucleotides, the CDR3 is TGTGCCAGCAGTTGGGACAGGGATGAAAAACTGTTTTTT. Its protein product is CASSWDRDEKLFF.

This clonotype was seen ten or more times. This chain uses TRBV12-5 with TRBJ1-1, with D possibly matching TRBD1 (5 bases). V was cut by 0 bases and J by 4 bases, with 15 bases left in between. The CDR3 is 16 residues long. Germline-derived CDR1 and CDR2 are LGHNT and FRNRAP. CDR3 protein: CASGLVQGGVGTEAFF. Here the CDR3 DNA reads TGTGCTAGTGGTTTGGTCCAGGGAGGGGTCGGCACTGAAGCTTTCTTT.

A word on this clonotype: Being one base from a much bigger clone, this may be a read error. The chain links TRBV9 to TRBJ1-1; no clear D gene. V lost 3 bases, J lost 4 bases, and 16 bases lay in between. Germline loops: CDR1 SGDLS, CDR2 YYNGEE. This CDR3 spans 15 amino acids. In DNA form, the CDR3 reads TGTGCCAGCAGCGGTAAAGGGCGAGTCGGCACTGAAGCTTTCTTT. This codes for CASSGKGRVGTEAFF.

This clonotype was counted at least ten times. CDR3 nucleotide sequence: TGTGCCACCAGTGACGGCAGCGTAGCCACAGATACGCAGTATTTT. Translation: CATSDGSVATDTQYF. J is TRBJ2-3 and V is TRBV24-1; no firm D call. Germline V gives CDR1 KGHDR, CDR2 SFDVKD. Trimming shortened V by 4 bases and J by 2 bases, and 12 bases separated the two germline ends. This CDR3 has 15 amino acids.

In this sample, this clonotype turned up a few times. The gene calls are TRBV6-9 and TRBJ2-2; no definite D call. The CDR3 spans 15 residues. With 3 bases removed from V and 6 bases from J, the gap between germline ends came to 14 bases. CDR1 and CDR2 (germline): MNHGY, SVAAGI. In nucleotides, the CDR3 is TGTGCCAGCAGTTACAGTCGGCAGCAGGCCGGGGAGCTGTTTTTT. It is translated as CASSYSRQQAGELFF.

This chain links TRBV5-1 with TRBJ2-7; 8 nucleotides agree with TRBD2. CDR3 length: 14 amino acids. With 4 bases clipped from V and 4 bases from J, the junction kept 7 bases outside the gene matches. Germline CDR1 SGHRS, CDR2 YFSETQ. CDR3 bases: TGCGCCAGCAGCCCGGGACTAGTGGGTTACGAGCAGTACTTC. The encoded protein is CASSPGLVGYEQYF.

This clonotype was observed at least ten times. The chain combines TRBV6-2 or TRBV6-3 with TRBJ1-2, with 9 bases matching TRBD1. V lost 6 bases to trimming and J lost 7 bases; unmatched junction nucleotides: 6. This CDR3 region has 13 residues. Germline CDR1 reads MNHEY; CDR2 reads SVGEGT. The CDR3 spells CASRTGTGSGYTF. The CDR3, as DNA: TGTGCCAGCAGGACCGGGACAGGGTCTGGCTACACCTTC.

This clonotype was found many times. This chain links TRBV4-1 with TRBJ2-3; D is undetermined. CDR1 and CDR2 (germline): MGHRA, YSYEKL. The CDR3 is made up of 15 amino acids. V lost 4 bases and J 0 bases, leaving 11 bases between the germline ends. The CDR3 DNA follows: TGCGCCAGCAGCCCGAGGTACGCGAGCACAGATACGCAGTATTTT. Its translation is CASSPRYASTDTQYF.

Turning to this clonotype: This may stem from a read error, because a much larger clone lies one nucleotide away. The chain is built from TRBV5-4 and TRBJ2-3, with 8 bases aligning to TRBD2. This CDR3 spans 14 amino acids. Germline trimming cut 9 bases from V and 6 bases from J; bases unmatched to any gene: 12. Germline assignment: CDR1 SGHNT and CDR2 YYREEE (reference sequence). CDR3 in amino acids: CANSPGTRWDTQYF. For the CDR3, the DNA is TGTGCCAACTCCCCCGGGACTAGGTGGGATACGCAGTATTTT.

Ten or more counts support this clonotype. CDR3: CASRPHAGVHNEQFF. The CDR3 coding sequence is TGTGCCAGCAGGCCCCACGCGGGGGTCCACAATGAGCAGTTCTTC. V is TRBV12-3 or TRBV12-4 and J is TRBJ2-1; 7 bases agree with TRBD2. After removal of 6 bases from V and 5 bases from J, the junction contained 10 bases not matched to a gene. The CDR3 runs to 15 residues.

In the case of this clonotype: A far larger clone is a single base away, which makes a read error likely. J is TRBJ2-5 and V is TRBV11-2; a possible D gene is TRBD2 (5 bases). The CDR3 length is 14 residues. Germline CDR1 SGHAT, CDR2 FQNNGV. CDR3 bases: TGTGCCAGCAGCACACGGGCGGACCACAATGAGCGGTTCTTC. The encoded protein is CASSTRADHNERFF.

This clonotype was seen at least ten times. The J gene is TRBJ2-7, the V gene TRBV11-2; no definite D call. V lost 3 bases and J 9 bases, leaving 18 bases between the germline ends. The CDR3 consists of 14 residues. The germline gives CDR1 SGHAT, CDR2 FQNNGV. The CDR3 DNA follows: TGTGCCAGCAGCTTGATGGGGATAAAAACTGGGCAGTACTTC. Its translation: CASSLMGIKTGQYF.

J is TRBJ1-2 and V is TRBV29-1; D gene uncertain. Germline V gene lookup returns CDR1 SQVTM and CDR2 ANQGSEA. The CDR3 has 12 residues. Trimming took off 6 bases at V and 3 bases at J, with 11 bases between the two ends. CDR3 bases: TGCAGCGTGGTAGGCAGCCACTATGGCTACACCTTC. It specifies CSVVGSHYGYTF.

This clonotype showed up many times. V gene TRBV5-1 combines with J gene TRBJ1-1; a possible D gene is TRBD1 (5 bases). The germline V gene has CDR1 SGHRS and CDR2 YFSETQ. The V gene lost 0 bases and the J gene lost 6 bases, with 12 bases spanning the gap. The CDR3 is 14 amino acids. The DNA for the CDR3 is TGCGCCAGCAGCTTGGGGCCCGGGGGGGCTGAAGCTTTCTTT. Amino acids: CASSLGPGGAEAFF.

This clonotype was counted a few times. The chain employs TRBV6-1 and TRBJ2-7, with 14 bases matching TRBD2. The V gene's germline CDR1 is MNHNS and CDR2 SASEGT. CDR3 length equals 15 residues. With V trimmed by 4 bases and J by 5 bases, 4 bases remained unmatched. As DNA, the CDR3 is TGTGCCAGCAGTGCTGGGACTAGCGGGAGCGACGAGCAGTACTTC. Its protein product is CASSAGTSGSDEQYF.

Of note for this clonotype: Given a much more abundant clone one base away, this may be a read error. The chain recombines TRBV11-2 with TRBJ2-5; D uncertain. Germline V lookup: CDR1 SGHAT, CDR2 FQNNGV. The CDR3 length is 15 residues. V was clipped by 0 bases and J by 6 bases, with 14 bases between them. CDR3 amino acids: CASSLDIVLVKTQYF. CDR3 DNA: TGTGCCAGCAGCTTAGATATAGTTCTGGTAAAGACCCAGTACTTC.

The table lists this clonotype with many counts. The J gene is TRBJ2-2, the V gene TRBV28; TRBD2 is a possible D gene (5 bases). The CDR3 is 17 residues long. V lost 6 bases and J 3 bases, leaving 20 bases between the germline ends. Germline CDR1 and CDR2: MDHEN and SYDVKM. This CDR3 reads CASRYPPGIGDTGELFF. CDR3 nucleotide sequence: TGTGCCAGCAGATACCCACCGGGAATCGGGGACACCGGGGAGCTGTTTTTT.

The sample holds a few counts of this clonotype. The chain has TRBV28 and TRBJ1-3; perhaps TRBD1 as D (6 bases). Deletions cut 4 bases from V and 8 bases from J, with 18 bases between. The CDR3 spans 15 residues. The germline CDR1 and CDR2 sequences are MDHEN and SYDVKM. The CDR3 is CASSYYRGAADTIYF. The CDR3 coding sequence is TGTGCCAGCAGTTACTATCGGGGGGCGGCTGACACCATATATTTT.

At least ten counts were recorded for this clonotype. This sequence joins TRBV27 and TRBJ2-7; 7 bases line up with TRBD1. The ends lost 5 bases at V and 1 base at J; junction bases unmatched: 5. This CDR3 has 14 residues. CDR1 is MNHEY and CDR2 is SMNVEV in the germline V gene (reference sequence). The chain's CDR3 is CASSTGVGSYEQYF. In DNA form, the CDR3 reads TGTGCCAGCAGTACAGGGGTGGGTTCCTACGAGCAGTACTTC.

This clonotype was counted a few times. The V and J genes are TRBV24-1 and TRBJ2-1; 7 bases fit TRBD2. The V gene's germline CDR1 is KGHDR and CDR2 SFDVKD. The CDR3 spans 15 residues. V shed 10 bases, J shed 5 bases, and the junction held 13 bases outside the gene matches. This chain's CDR3 is CATNNGGTTHNEQFF. For the CDR3, the DNA is TGTGCCACTAACAACGGTGGGACTACCCACAATGAGCAGTTCTTC.

This clonotype was detected many times. The chain couples TRBV28 to TRBJ2-3; TRBD2 might be the D (6 bases). The CDR3 length is 16 residues. Germline values: CDR1 MDHEN, CDR2 SYDVKM. V was clipped by 3 bases and J by 3 bases, with 16 bases between them. CDR3 protein: CASSFRELGRTDTQYF. Written as DNA, the CDR3 is TGTGCCAGCAGTTTCCGAGAACTCGGGAGAACAGATACGCAGTATTTT.

This chain uses TRBV7-9 with TRBJ2-7, with D possibly being TRBD2 (6 bases). Germline lookup yields CDR1 SEHNR and CDR2 FQNEAQ (reference sequence). This CDR3 is built from 13 residues. Trimming took off 8 bases at V and 2 bases at J, with 13 bases between the two ends. In DNA, the CDR3 is TGTGCCAGCGACGGAGGGGTTGCCTACGAGCAGTACTTC. It yields the protein CASDGGVAYEQYF.

This clonotype was recorded at least ten times. The chain employs TRBV11-2 and TRBJ2-3; D is perhaps TRBD2 (5 bases). Germline loops: CDR1 SGHAT, CDR2 FQNNGV. V lost 2 bases and J lost 1, with 10 bases in between. The CDR3 spans 15 residues. The CDR3 DNA reads TGTGCCAGCAGCTTATTGGTCGGGGGCACAGATACGCAGTATTTT. The encoded protein is CASSLLVGGTDTQYF.